A selection of T cell receptor beta chains follows, all from one sample in a study of chemoradiotherapy in HPV16-positive cancers. TCRdb's table, derived via immunoSEQ multiplex PCR, lists solely in-frame clones and lacks some. The data contain 11,000 or so clones, about 60% of them singletons. This material was obtained from a patient who underwent chemoradiotherapy. The source of these receptors is a human donor with HPV-associated anogenital cancer. CDR3s include the opening cysteine and the closing phenylalanine or tryptophan. The D gene is left open where the match is weak. A row's size may be missing; if present it is once, few, many or a size class.

clone_size: -
v_call: TRBV7-6
d_call: -
j_call: TRBJ1-6
cdr3_nt: TGTGCCAGCAGCTTAGAGGCTTATAATTCACCCCTCCACTTT
cdr3_aa: CASSLEAYNSPLHF

clone_size: -
v_call: TRBV6-6
d_call: -
j_call: TRBJ1-6
cdr3_nt: TGTGCCAGCAGTTCCCAAGACTATTCACCCCTCCACTTT
cdr3_aa: CASSSQDYSPLHF

clone_size: -
v_call: TRBV7-8
d_call: TRBD2
j_call: TRBJ2-3
cdr3_nt: TGTGCCAGCAGCTTAAGCGGGGGGGCCCCAGATACGCAGTATTTT
cdr3_aa: CASSLSGGAPDTQYF

clone_size: once
v_call: TRBV29-1
d_call: -
j_call: TRBJ2-4
cdr3_nt: TGCAGCGTTTTATCTGATCCGGCCAAAAACATTCAGTACTTC
cdr3_aa: CSVLSDPAKNIQYF

clone_size: -
v_call: TRBV2
d_call: TRBD1
j_call: TRBJ1-2
cdr3_nt: TGTGCCAGCAGGGCAACAGGGGTATATGGCTACACCTTC
cdr3_aa: CASRATGVYGYTF

clone_size: -
v_call: TRBV18
d_call: -
j_call: TRBJ1-2
cdr3_nt: TGTGCCAGCTCAACCCAACTGATCTATGGCTACACCTTC
cdr3_aa: CASSTQLIYGYTF

clone_size: -
v_call: TRBV9
d_call: -
j_call: TRBJ1-2
cdr3_nt: TGTGCCAGCAGCGTAACGGGGAGGGGACTCCCCTATGGCTACACCTTC
cdr3_aa: CASSVTGRGLPYGYTF

clone_size: few
v_call: TRBV27
d_call: -
j_call: TRBJ1-1
cdr3_nt: TGTGCCAGTCGCCTCGTGGGGGGAACGACTGAAGCTTTCTTT
cdr3_aa: CASRLVGGTTEAFF

clone_size: -
v_call: TRBV6-4
d_call: TRBD1
j_call: TRBJ1-1
cdr3_nt: TGTGCCAGCAGTGACCTAATACTGACAGGGACGGCTTTCTTT
cdr3_aa: CASSDLILTGTAFF

clone_size: -
v_call: TRBV29-1
d_call: -
j_call: TRBJ1-2
cdr3_nt: TGCAGCGTTGAACAGAACTATGGCTACACCTTC
cdr3_aa: CSVEQNYGYTF

clone_size: -
v_call: TRBV12-5
d_call: -
j_call: TRBJ2-2
cdr3_nt: TGTGCTAGTGGCAGAGACACCGGGGAGCTGTTTTTT
cdr3_aa: CASGRDTGELFF

clone_size: -
v_call: TRBV27
d_call: TRBD2
j_call: TRBJ2-7
cdr3_nt: TGTGCCAGCAGTTTATTTGCTAGCGGGGCCACCTACGAGCAGTACTTC
cdr3_aa: CASSLFASGATYEQYF

clone_size: -
v_call: TRBV28
d_call: TRBD1
j_call: TRBJ1-5
cdr3_nt: TGTGCCAGCAGTTTGGACAGGTTCGAACAGCCCCAGCATTTT
cdr3_aa: CASSLDRFEQPQHF

clone_size: few
v_call: TRBV28
d_call: TRBD1
j_call: TRBJ1-2
cdr3_nt: TGTGCCAGCAGTCCACTGGACAGGGATAACTATGGCTACACCTTC
cdr3_aa: CASSPLDRDNYGYTF

clone_size: -
v_call: TRBV18
d_call: -
j_call: TRBJ2-6
cdr3_nt: TGTGCCAGCTCACCACAGGGAAGAGGTACTGGGGCCAACGTCCTGACTTTC
cdr3_aa: CASSPQGRGTGANVLTF

clone_size: -
v_call: TRBV27
d_call: -
j_call: TRBJ2-7
cdr3_nt: TGTGCCAGCAGTTTTCAGGGGTCCTACGAGCAGTACTTC
cdr3_aa: CASSFQGSYEQYF